The 17 T cell receptor beta chains given below trace back to one sample, sequenced in a study of T-cell reconstitution after alpha-beta-depleted transplantation in children. Construction of the TCRbeta library involved unique molecular identifiers. TCRdb analysed the PCR reads with MiXCR anew, one entry per CDR3 protein. The table records under 450,000 distinct CDR3 sequences, about 14% of them present only once. The source material was PBMCs, sampled from the stem cell graft. The source of these receptors is a human donor who donated a stem cell graft to a child with Fanconi anemia.

V gene TRBV5-1 combines with J gene TRBJ1-1, with D possibly being TRBD1 (5 bases). Germline CDR1 reads SGHRS; CDR2 reads YFSETQ. The length of the CDR3 is 16 residues. Trimming pared 5 bases from V and 0 bases from J, leaving 17 bases between. The CDR3 protein is CASRGGATAMNTEAFF. DNA of the CDR3: TGCGCCAGCAGGGGAGGGGCAACCGCGATGAACACTGAAGCTTTCTTT.

The chain recombines TRBV24-1 with TRBJ2-3, with 9 positions matching TRBD1. The closer fit of TRBJ1-5 to the DNA end suggests the J call may be wrong. Germline CDR1 KGHDR, CDR2 SFDVKD. There are 15 residues in the CDR3. CDR3 residues: CATSVSGTGTDTQHF. DNA for the CDR3: TGTGCCACCAGTGTTTCCGGGACAGGGACAGATACGCAGCATTTT.

This clonotype has a count of ten or more. The V call is TRBV3-1, the J call TRBJ2-5; D may correspond to TRBD1 or TRBD2 (6 bases each). V lost 4 bases, J lost 3 bases, and 12 bases lay in between. The CDR3 has 14 residues. The V gene's germline CDR1 is LGHDT and CDR2 YNNKEL (reference sequence). CDR3 region: CASSPGGGKETQYF. The CDR3 DNA follows: TGTGCCAGCAGCCCAGGAGGGGGGAAAGAGACCCAGTACTTC.

This clonotype was detected ten times or more. V usage is TRBV6-5 and J usage is TRBJ1-5, with no clear D. The length of the CDR3 is 15 residues. Deletions cut 1 base from V and 0 bases from J, with 7 bases between. CDR1 and CDR2 (germline): MNHEY, SVGAGI. This chain's CDR3 is CASSYLGDSNQPQHF. DNA of the CDR3: TGTGCCAGCAGTTACTTGGGAGATAGCAATCAGCCCCAGCATTTT.

This clonotype was seen only a few times. The genes are TRBV6-1 and TRBJ1-1, with D unclear. Per the germline V gene, CDR1 is MNHNS and CDR2 is SASEGT. Trimming took 8 bases from V and 0 from J, leaving 19 bases between them. This CDR3 comprises 16 residues. In DNA form, the CDR3 reads TGTGCCAGCTCTACTACTTTCGGCAGCATGAACACTGAAGCTTTCTTT. It yields the protein CASSTTFGSMNTEAFF.

The chain combines TRBV5-1 with TRBJ1-5; TRBD1 matches at 7 bases. This CDR3 has 15 amino acids. Germline trimming cut 4 bases from V and 7 bases from J; bases unmatched to any gene: 11. Looked up from germline, CDR1 is SGHRS and CDR2 is YFSETQ. CDR3 sequence: CASSPGEGASQPQHF. Here the CDR3 DNA reads TGCGCCAGCAGCCCCGGGGAGGGGGCGAGCCAGCCCCAGCATTTT.

V and J are TRBV3-1 and TRBJ2-1; D gene unclear. The CDR3 is 16 amino acids. Trimming stripped 4 bases from V and 1 base from J, with 14 bases between. CDR1 is LGHDT, CDR2 YNNKEL, per germline (reference sequence). CDR3 DNA: TGTGCCAGCAGCCCCCTCGCCGGGCCTTCCTACAATGAGCAGTTCTTC. As protein: CASSPLAGPSYNEQFF.

This clonotype was picked up a small number of times. The J gene is TRBJ1-1, the V gene TRBV7-2; no clear D. The CDR3 has 13 residues. CDR1 is SGHTA, CDR2 FQGNSA, per germline. Trimming removed 3 bases from V and 3 bases from J, with 8 bases in between. CDR3 coding DNA: TGTGCCAGCAGCTTGGACCATTACACTGAAGCTTTCTTT. It yields the protein CASSLDHYTEAFF.

This clonotype was observed a handful of times. The gene calls are TRBV5-1 and TRBJ2-2; D ambiguous. Trimming removed 4 bases from V and 6 bases from J, with 10 bases in between. Germline V gene sequence: CDR1 SGHRS, CDR2 YFSETQ. This CDR3 contains 13 residues. In DNA, the CDR3 is TGCGCCAGCAGCACGGATGGGTCCGGGGAGCTGTTTTTT. It translates to CASSTDGSGELFF.

This clonotype has at least ten counts. The chain carries TRBV5-1 and TRBJ1-4; 7 bases align to TRBD1. Germline V gene sequence: CDR1 SGHRS, CDR2 YFSETQ. This CDR3 contains 14 residues. V gave up 5 bases and J gave up 5 bases; unmatched junction bases: 6. The CDR3 DNA follows: TGCGCCAGCAGGAAGGGACAGATGAATGAAAAACTGTTTTTT. It codes for CASRKGQMNEKLFF.

V gene TRBV6-1 combines with J gene TRBJ2-5, with unresolved D. Trimming took off 7 bases at V and 5 bases at J, with 8 bases between the two ends. CDR3 length equals 11 residues. Germline values: CDR1 MNHNS, CDR2 SASEGT. The CDR3 region is CASKMKETQYF. The CDR3 DNA is TGTGCCAGCAAGATGAAGGAGACCCAGTACTTC.

This clonotype was detected ten times or more. J is TRBJ1-4 and V is TRBV2; no clear D gene. The CDR3 has 15 residues. V shed 4 bases and J shed 4 bases, with 13 bases lying between them. Germline loops: CDR1 SNHLY, CDR2 FYNNEI. CDR3 region: CASSARVNFNEKLFF. DNA for the CDR3: TGTGCCAGCAGTGCCCGCGTGAATTTTAATGAAAAACTGTTTTTT. The variable domain in full, with the rest retrieved from reference TRBV2 and TRBJ1-4, is EPEVTQTPSHQVTQMGQEVILRCVPISNHLYFYWYRQILGQKVEFLVSFYNNEISEKSEIFDDQFSVERPDGSNFTLKIRSTKLEDSAMYFCASSARVNFNEKLFFGSGTQLSVL.

In its sample, this clonotype was seen a few times. This rearrangement joins TRBV6-5 to TRBJ1-1, with D tentatively TRBD1 (5 bases). There are 14 residues in the CDR3. CDR1 MNHEY and CDR2 SVGAGI come from the germline V gene. V was shortened by 3 bases and J by 2 bases, with 10 bases between the two germline ends. In DNA, the CDR3 is TGTGCCAGCAGTTATAGGACAACAAACACTGAAGCTTTCTTT. It codes for CASSYRTTNTEAFF.

The chain carries TRBV6-1 and TRBJ2-3; possibly TRBD1 or TRBD2 for D (5 bases each). The V gene's germline CDR1 is MNHNS and CDR2 SASEGT. Between the trimmed V and J ends, which lost 7 bases and 2 bases, there was a span of 13 bases. The length of the CDR3 is 14 residues. This CDR3 reads CASTRGAFTDTQYF. DNA for the CDR3: TGTGCCAGCACGAGAGGGGCCTTCACAGATACGCAGTATTTT.

The chain uses TRBV6-2 or TRBV6-3 and TRBJ1-5, with D possibly TRBD1 on 5 matching bases. Trimming took 5 bases from V and 3 from J, leaving 17 bases between them. The CDR3 is made up of 16 amino acids. CDR1 is MNHEY, CDR2 SVGEGT, per germline. This CDR3 is CASSPSDTRANQPQHF. In DNA, the CDR3 is TGTGCCAGCAGTCCCTCGGACACGAGGGCCAATCAGCCCCAGCATTTT.

This clonotype was seen only a few times. J is TRBJ1-5 and V is TRBV6-1; D gene unclear. CDR3 length: 17 residues. Germline V gives CDR1 MNHNS, CDR2 SASEGT. The V end lost 0 bases, the J end lost 0 bases, and 12 bases lay between the germline ends. CDR3 residues: CASSEAVRVYSNQPQHF. CDR3 bases: TGTGCCAGCAGTGAAGCGGTAAGGGTTTATAGCAATCAGCCCCAGCATTTT.

The CDR3 loop is CASRDRDRGRIGQPQHF. The CDR3 region has the DNA TGTGCCAGCAGGGACCGGGACAGGGGGCGAATAGGTCAGCCCCAGCATTTT. The chain has TRBV6-1 and TRBJ1-5, with 12 bases matching TRBD1. This CDR3 is built from 17 residues. V gave up 6 bases and J gave up 6 bases; unmatched junction bases: 12. Germline loops: CDR1 MNHNS, CDR2 SASEGT.